The entry that follows covers one T cell receptor beta chain sequence. It was with a sample-barcoded 5' primer and a J-beta primer mix that a second PCR of roughly 7 to 12 cycles was run. Via MiXCR, TCRdb re-called the 5' RACE reads, giving one row per CDR3 protein. The sample carries around 1,000,000 distinct CDR3 sequences, about 23% recorded once. The record originates from a study of blood T cells in healthy people across ages. The germline gives CDR1 SEHNR, CDR2 FQNEAQ (reference sequence). The CDR3 runs 14 residues. Trimming shortened V by 3 bases and J by 7 bases, and 15 bases separated the two germline ends. This sample also appeared in a second study, on T cells of mothers and their children.

Material: blood. This chain uses TRBV7-9 with TRBJ1-1, with D possibly being TRBD1 (5 bases). The TCR sequence derives from a girl aged 2 to 9 in good health. The CDR3: CASSFLRDPIEAFF. The DNA for the CDR3 is TGTGCCAGCAGCTTCCTCCGGGACCCGATTGAAGCTTTCTTT.